A single TCR beta chain is shown here with its context. Its antigen specificity is not known. At one end, the junction sequence differs from germline, possibly due to a read error. The sample is drawn from a study of cytomegalovirus exposure and HLA in healthy donors (dated by TCRdb to about 2017). About the study as a whole: An earlier analysis of several hundred of the donors reported more than 250 Gb of sequence data and more than 90 million unique TCR beta sequences from about 200 million T cells. About 300 gigabases of sequencing data and about 92 million unique TCR sequences made up an early release that covered 640 HLA-typed donors. The genetic ancestry cluster associated with self-reported Caucasian donors included 80% to 90% of the roughly 400 genotyped donors. The aim of the study was to test whether cataloging public T cell receptors could identify signatures of past pathogen exposure. The study profiled the T cell repertoires of hundreds of subjects by immunosequencing and related them to cytomegalovirus serostatus. Besides the first cohort of under 700 subjects, a separate validation cohort made up of some 110 different subjects was used. High-throughput TCR immunosequencing, statistical association of individual TCRs with disease status, and machine learning were combined to predict cytomegalovirus infection status. A later analysis re-examined previously published TCR beta repertoires from more than 550 donors and added high-resolution HLA genotyping to investigate patterns of TCR occurrence. In the later analysis, no new phenotypic data were used to find candidate immune exposures; instead, reliance was placed on TCR beta sequences and their occurrence across donors. An earlier analysis of approximately 500 of the donors applied high-throughput TCR beta sequencing to assess whether each TCR beta V gene segment acted as functional or pseudogenic. Donor age, sex, ethnicity and CMV serostatus were compiled alongside the repertoire data. In a later genetic analysis, genome-wide SNP genotypes for about 55% of the roughly 700 donors were used, and that subset was treated as a discovery cohort. Every discovery cohort repertoire had been produced on one sequencing platform. HLA typing covered class I and class II loci at four-digit resolution. The number of donors typed differed by locus, with roughly 629-640 for A, B, C, DRB1 and DQB1, around 500 for DQA1, under 610 for DPA1, and 472 for DPB1. Roughly five DR-DQ haplotypes were treated as single units for association and clustering because of strong linkage in the cohort. Among approximately 370 genotyped donors of the cohort, an average of approximately 240,000 unique TCR beta nucleotide sequences was sequenced per donor, of which about 18% were non-productive.

The protocol used for the library was the immunoSEQ multiplex PCR assay. For the multiplex PCR, a mixture combining 60 forward primers for TCR Vbeta segments and 13 reverse primers for TCR Jbeta segments was used. The CDR3 region of rearranged TCR beta genes was amplified from genomic DNA with a multiplex PCR assay. On the Illumina HiSeq System, the amplified TCR beta libraries were sequenced as 87-base-pair reads. Per the original workflow: Across the 500 to 850 repertoires, a later analysis counted tens of millions of unique TCR beta chains, 9.5 million to 12 million of which were shared by at least two donors. A nearest-neighbor algorithm error-corrected the raw reads and collapsed the reads into unique sequences, merging closely related sequences to remove PCR and sequencing errors. To assign V, D and J gene segments, CDR3 sequences were aligned to IMGT reference sequences. For a sequence to be retained, a match of at least six nucleotides was required to both a V gene segment and a J gene segment. A rearrangement was called productive if the CDR3 had no stop codons and remained in frame with V and J, and every other rearrangement was called non-productive. Following IMGT convention, CDR3 was defined as the stretch from the second conserved V-encoded cysteine up to the conserved J-encoded phenylalanine. In an earlier analysis of 550 to 650 of the donors, sequences lacking an unambiguous match to a single V gene segment were excluded. An earlier analysis of approximately 590 of the donors classified V segments as functional when productive rearrangements were above 56.7% and as segregating when the standard deviation between donors was above 5%. A statistical classification framework was developed to diagnose cytomegalovirus status using the catalog of TCR beta chain sequences. A later analysis assigned V and J genes by comparing TCR nucleotide sequences with IMGT/GENE-DB human TR gene sequences. A later analysis assigned CDR3 sequences and most-parsimonious VDJ recombination scenarios with the TCRdist pipeline. In a later analysis, every TCR beta chain was defined by the combination of its CDR3 amino acid sequence and its V-gene family, and reads without a unique V-gene family were dropped. As a way to deal with suspected cross-contamination and a sequencing artifact, a later analysis dropped hundreds of nucleotide sequences that were highly shared and had low generation probability. In a later analysis, a clonal expansion index was calculated for each public chain from normalized within-repertoire ranks of inferred template counts. Generation probabilities in a later analysis came from a VDJ recombination model fitted to out-of-frame rearrangements, and those results were checked against IGoR. A later analysis scored TCR-TCR, TCR-HLA and TCR-CMV co-occurrence with hypergeometric tests, applying a repertoire-size bias correction to TCR pairs. False discovery rates were estimated in a later analysis by permuting HLA or CMV assignments 20 times. In a later analysis, co-occurring TCRs were grouped using DBSCAN, and TCRdist sequence similarity was added for clustering within HLA-allele-positive subsets. Repertoires with fewer than 30,000 or more than 120,000 public chains, plus five repertoires with anomalous nucleotide sharing, were excluded from co-occurrence clustering. TCRdb's version of the immuneACCESS table is confined to in-frame rearrangements and falls short of the full clone set. An unresolved V gene accounts for under half of the shortfall where checked; the remainder is of unknown origin. That table is the source of V, J and clone size, and D and trimming were worked out from the DNA. This sample holds over 50,000 clones; around 92% were observed only once. 1.5% of the sample is taken by the ten largest.

Study-level results and caveats: According to the authors, the approach could potentially be generalized to other disease states and immunological phenotypes. A later analysis found that TCR association rates varied across HLA loci, with DRB1 alleles showing the most associated TCRs and HLA-C alleles the fewest. HLA typing was unavailable for some donors at each locus, so association tests used only the typed subset. Most CMV-associated TCR beta chains appeared to be HLA-restricted in a later analysis, and the HLA associations seemed to be driven largely by CMV exposure. Because counts were too low, 15 or so rarely observed V segments, including chromosome 9 orphons, were excluded from the earlier analysis of some 590 of the donors. In a later genetic analysis, a missense DCLRE1C variant was associated with V-gene and J-gene trimming of TCR beta chains, and the association was replicated in an independent cohort. In this cohort, only TCR beta chains were sequenced, and detectable features were limited by the absence of alpha or paired-chain data. According to a later analysis, parvovirus B19, influenza, CMV and Epstein-Barr virus appeared linked to several top co-occurrence clusters. The presence/absence analyses assumed that sequencing depth was roughly uniform across donors, and that assumption may not be true. Correlated functional status among segregating V segments might be attributable to linkage disequilibrium, but an unknown experimental factor could not be ruled out. Most TCR sequences were seen in very few donors, while some public TCRs were found in many individuals. In vitro tests confirmed that three of the cytomegalovirus-associated TCR beta chains recognize cytomegalovirus antigens. Strong co-occurrence of HLA alleles, especially DR and DQ, made assigning TCR associations to individual alleles difficult. A later genetic analysis reported fewer N-insertions in productive TCRs among donors in an Asian-associated ancestry cluster than the roughly 650-donor mean. CMV serostatus was the only immune exposure information available for the cohort. Because the 87-base-pair reads could not distinguish some IMGT-functional V segments, including TRBV6-2 and TRBV6-3, those segments were excluded. In the study, some 160 TCR beta chains were listed as associated with cytomegalovirus. A further reported finding was that TCR beta sequences accurately predicted the HLA-A and HLA-B alleles for most subjects in the first cohort. In a later analysis, HLA-associated TCR beta chains showed more clonal expansion and lower generation probabilities than non-associated chains that were equally common. At a false discovery rate of 0.05, a later analysis linked around 15,000 TCR beta sequences to specific HLA alleles. The classifier was reported to diagnose cytomegalovirus status with high specificity and sensitivity in both the original and validation cohorts. In an earlier analysis of several hundred of the donors, most TCR beta V segments were observed in productive rearrangements about 87% or about 30% of the time, broadly matching IMGT annotations. A cluster of highly shared sequence variants was judged likely to be a technical artifact of the sequencing pipeline.

Including cysteine and phenylalanine, the CDR3 has 16 amino acids. Here the CDR3 DNA is all that survives: 48 bases in frame from base 1. The germline V gene (reference sequence) sets CDR1 to SEHNR and CDR2 to FQNEAQ. The cohort was made up of under 800 healthy bone marrow donors. At the time of sampling, every cohort member was nominally healthy, though immune exposures that went unrecorded were likely present. The donor was CMV seropositive and was included in the group of some 290 seropositive cohort members. A peripheral blood sample was provided by each donor, and peripheral blood mononuclear cells were used for TCR beta sequencing. Genomic DNA extraction from the blood cell samples was performed with the Qiagen DNeasy Blood Extraction Kit.

The TCR comes from a young man in good health and CMV-seropositive. The rearranged chain carries TRBV7-9 and TRBJ2-7; TRBD1 is perhaps the D gene, given 6 matching bases. What was sequenced was PBMCs. CDR3 sequence: CSSSFRAATGLYEQYF. The base sequence is TGTTCCAGCAGCTTTAGGGCTGCGACAGGCCTTTACGAGCAGTACTTC.